This T cell receptor beta chain was profiled in a study of control samples from healthy donors and cancer patients. The CDR3 is 15 residues long. The V gene's germline CDR1 is MDHEN and CDR2 SYDVKM. The junction had 5 bases not matched to a gene; V was cut back by 5 bases and J by 2 bases. Sequencing was performed with immunoSEQ multiplex PCR; in TCRdb, only in-frame clones are kept and a portion is missing. Of around 120,000 clones in the sample, roughly 86% are singletons; the top ten hold over 2.5%. Sequencing was done on a sample of blood. V usage is TRBV28 and J usage is TRBJ1-3; 8 nucleotides line up with TRBD1. The sequence was collected from a man in his sixties in good health. CDR3 sequence (DNA): TGTGCCAGCAGTGTGACAGGGGCTGCTGGAAACACCATATATTTT. Protein product: CASSVTGAAGNTIYF.